This T cell receptor (beta chain) was recorded in a study of cytomegalovirus exposure and HLA in healthy donors. The CDR3 has 15 amino acids. V was trimmed by 3 bases and J by 1 base, leaving 11 bases between them. Germline V gene lookup returns CDR1 KGHSH and CDR2 LQKENI. 13 Jbeta primers and 60 Vbeta primers were used for the PCR. Assay: immunoSEQ multiplex PCR; the TCRdb copy retains only in-frame clones and omits some. Here the sample spans 150,000 to 200,000 clones, around three quarters being singletons. The sample consisted of PBMCs. The sequence derives from a man aged 35-49 years in good health and CMV-seronegative. V is TRBV18 and J is TRBJ2-3, with TRBD2 as a possible D gene (7 bases). The CDR3 DNA sequence: TGTGCCAGCTCACCTCGAGGGGGGGGCACAGATACGCAGTATTTT. Translation: CASSPRGGGTDTQYF. The complete variable domain, with remaining parts taken from reference TRBV18 and TRBJ2-3, reads NAGVMQNPRHLVRRRGQEARLRCSPMKGHSHVYWYRQLPEEGLKFMVYLQKENIIDESGMPKERFSAEFPKEGPSILRIQQVVRGDSAAYFCASSPRGGGTDTQYFGPGTRLTVL.